These T cell receptor beta chains were read from a single sample in a study of Ad26.COV2.S vaccination and SARS-CoV-2 variants. Using immunoSEQ multiplex PCR, the repertoire was profiled, and TCRdb retains in-frame clones only, with some absent. This table has some 350,000 clones, 70% to 90% appearing once. Sequenced material: peripheral blood, taken in a trial of Ad26.COV2.S vaccine versus placebo. Receptors originate from a person between 18 and 59 years old who received the Ad26.COV2.S COVID-19 vaccine or a placebo. Both conserved end residues are part of each CDR3.

TRBV7-9,TRBJ2-1,CASSMGYNEQFF
TRBV5-1,TRBJ2-7,CASSGSRPDYEQYF
TRBV19,TRBJ1-5,CASSSRVGNQPQHF
TRBV7-9,TRBJ2-1,CASSLAGSGGTYNEQFF
TRBV4-1,TRBJ2-5,CASRGRGQGLEETQYF
TRBV29-1,TRBJ2-4,CSVLGRLAKNIQYF
TRBV4-3,TRBJ2-2,CASSYGTDTGELFF
TRBV27,TRBJ2-1,CASSLAGGPPYNEQFF
TRBV7-2,TRBJ1-2,CASSLGVGGDYGYTF
TRBV7-2,TRBJ1-1,CASSLSVGGTEAFF
TRBV10-2,TRBJ1-2,CATLAGTENYGYTF
TRBV18,TRBJ2-5,CASSPDRERETQYF
TRBV4-2,TRBJ2-7,CASSQEQGVKNYEQYF